This T cell receptor (beta chain) was profiled in a study of prognosis after radiotherapy for stage I lung cancer. Whole-study context: Patients with stage I non-small cell lung cancer joined the study from April 2018 through January 2019. Tumor types were squamous cell carcinoma in several patients, adenocarcinoma in around 11. The biologically effective dose of the SBRT radiotherapy was at least 100 Gy, given over 3 to 5 fractions.

Germline CDR1 is MNHGY and CDR2 is SVAAGI. The CDR3 has 14 amino acids. A note on this clonotype: This likely reflects a read error, since a far larger clone is one base away.

Amplification of TCR beta CDR3 from genomic DNA used two-round multiplex PCR. Specific primers for each TRBV and TRBJ gene were what first-round PCR used. Each CDR3 protein gets one entry after TCRdb re-called the multiplex PCR reads with MiXCR. This sample has some 15,000 distinct CDR3 sequences, with 25% to 35% found just once. The sequence was obtained from a donor at least 50 years old with non-small cell lung cancer. This specimen was PBMCs, taken before or after stereotactic body radiation therapy (not recorded which). This chain uses TRBV6-9 with TRBJ1-4, with D possibly matching TRBD1 (5 bases). The CDR3 region has the DNA TGTACCAGCCGTTACGGGGAAGGGGATGAAAAACTGTTTTTT. Its protein product is CTSRYGEGDEKLFF.